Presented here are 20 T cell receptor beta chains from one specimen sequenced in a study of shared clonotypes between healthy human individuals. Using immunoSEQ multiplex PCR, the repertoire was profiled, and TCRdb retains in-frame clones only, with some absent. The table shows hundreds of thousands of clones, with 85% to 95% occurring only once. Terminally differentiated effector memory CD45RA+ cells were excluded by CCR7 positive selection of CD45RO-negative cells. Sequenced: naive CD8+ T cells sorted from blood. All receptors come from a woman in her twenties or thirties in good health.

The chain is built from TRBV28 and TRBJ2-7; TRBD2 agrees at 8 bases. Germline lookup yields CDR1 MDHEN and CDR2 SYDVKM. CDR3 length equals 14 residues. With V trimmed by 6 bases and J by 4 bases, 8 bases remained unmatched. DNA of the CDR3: TGTGCCAGCAGACTTAGCGGGAATATGTACGAGCAGTACTTC. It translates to CASRLSGNMYEQYF.

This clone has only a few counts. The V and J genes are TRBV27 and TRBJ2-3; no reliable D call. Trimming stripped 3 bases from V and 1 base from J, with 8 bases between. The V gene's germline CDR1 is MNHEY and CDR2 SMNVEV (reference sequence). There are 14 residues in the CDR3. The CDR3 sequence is CASSFEHRTDTQYF. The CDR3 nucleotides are TGTGCCAGCAGTTTTGAACACCGCACAGATACGCAGTATTTT.

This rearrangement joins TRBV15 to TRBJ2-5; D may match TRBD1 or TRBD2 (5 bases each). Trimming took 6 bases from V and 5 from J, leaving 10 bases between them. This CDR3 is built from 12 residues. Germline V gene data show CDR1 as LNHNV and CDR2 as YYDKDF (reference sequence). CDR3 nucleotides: TGTGCCACCAGGGGGGTTAATGAGACCCAGTACTTC. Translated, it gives CATRGVNETQYF.

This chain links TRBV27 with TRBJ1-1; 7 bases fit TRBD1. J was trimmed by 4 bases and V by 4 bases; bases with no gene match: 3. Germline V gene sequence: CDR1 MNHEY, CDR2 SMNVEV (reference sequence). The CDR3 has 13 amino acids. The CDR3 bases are TGTGCCAGCAGTTACGACAGGGTCACTGAAGCTTTCTTT. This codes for CASSYDRVTEAFF.

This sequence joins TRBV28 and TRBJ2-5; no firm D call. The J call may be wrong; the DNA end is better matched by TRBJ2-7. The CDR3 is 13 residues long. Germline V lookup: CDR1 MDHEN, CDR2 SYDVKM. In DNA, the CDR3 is TGTGCCAGCAGCAGATATACGACTGGCGAGCAGTACTTC. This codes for CASSRYTTGEQYF.

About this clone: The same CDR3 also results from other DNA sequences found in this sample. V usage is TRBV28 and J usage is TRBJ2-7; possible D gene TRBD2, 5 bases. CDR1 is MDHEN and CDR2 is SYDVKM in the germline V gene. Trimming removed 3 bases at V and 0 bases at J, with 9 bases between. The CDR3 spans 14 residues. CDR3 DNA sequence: TGTGCCAGCAGTTTGAGCGGTTCCTCCTACGAGCAGTACTTC. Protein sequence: CASSLSGSSYEQYF.

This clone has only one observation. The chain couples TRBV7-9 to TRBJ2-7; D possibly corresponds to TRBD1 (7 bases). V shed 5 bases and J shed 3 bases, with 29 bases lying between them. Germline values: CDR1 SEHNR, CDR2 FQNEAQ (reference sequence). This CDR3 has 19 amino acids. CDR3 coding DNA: TGTGCCAGCAGCCCGACCCTTCTACTCGACAGGGAGCGGGTCTACGAGCAGTACTTC. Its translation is CASSPTLLLDRERVYEQYF.

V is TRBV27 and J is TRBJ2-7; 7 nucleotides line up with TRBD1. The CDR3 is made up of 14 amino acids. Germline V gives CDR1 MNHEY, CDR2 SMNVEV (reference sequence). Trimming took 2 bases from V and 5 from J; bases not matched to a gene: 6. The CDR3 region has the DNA TGTGCCAGCAGTTTAAGGGGGCCAAGGGACGAGCAGTACTTC. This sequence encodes CASSLRGPRDEQYF.

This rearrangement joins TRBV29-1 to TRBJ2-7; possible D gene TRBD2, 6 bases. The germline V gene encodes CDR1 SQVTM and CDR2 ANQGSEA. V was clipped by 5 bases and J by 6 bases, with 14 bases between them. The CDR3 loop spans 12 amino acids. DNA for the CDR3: TGCAGCGTTTCGGAGGGCCGGGGCGAGCAGTACTTC. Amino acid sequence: CSVSEGRGEQYF.

DNA for the CDR3: TGTGCCAGCCAGGACAGGGGAAACATTCAGTACTTC. Its protein product is CASQDRGNIQYF. The J gene is TRBJ2-4, the V gene TRBV27, with TRBD1 matching over 9 bases. The J segment lost 6 bases and the V segment lost 8 bases, leaving 2 bases of the junction unmatched. Germline lookup yields CDR1 MNHEY and CDR2 SMNVEV (reference sequence). This CDR3 is 12 amino acids long.

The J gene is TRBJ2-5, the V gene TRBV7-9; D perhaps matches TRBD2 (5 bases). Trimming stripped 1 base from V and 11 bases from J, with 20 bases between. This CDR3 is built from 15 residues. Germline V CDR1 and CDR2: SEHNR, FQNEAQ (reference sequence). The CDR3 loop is CASSLGSGFPIGQYF. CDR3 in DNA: TGTGCCAGCAGCTTAGGCTCGGGATTTCCTATAGGGCAGTACTTC.

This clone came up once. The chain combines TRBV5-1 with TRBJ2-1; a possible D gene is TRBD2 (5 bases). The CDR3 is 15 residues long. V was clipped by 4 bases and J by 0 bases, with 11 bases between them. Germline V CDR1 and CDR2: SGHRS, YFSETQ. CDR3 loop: CASSLDLSSYNEQFF. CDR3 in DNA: TGCGCCAGCAGCCTGGACTTAAGCTCCTACAATGAGCAGTTCTTC.

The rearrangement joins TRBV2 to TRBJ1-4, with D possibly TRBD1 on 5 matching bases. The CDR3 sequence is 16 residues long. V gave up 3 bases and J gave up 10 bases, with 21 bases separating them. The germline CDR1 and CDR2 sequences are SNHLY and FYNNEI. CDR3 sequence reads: CASSDARQSTGGKLFF. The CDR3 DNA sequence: TGTGCCAGCAGTGATGCCCGACAGTCTACGGGGGGAAAACTGTTTTTT.

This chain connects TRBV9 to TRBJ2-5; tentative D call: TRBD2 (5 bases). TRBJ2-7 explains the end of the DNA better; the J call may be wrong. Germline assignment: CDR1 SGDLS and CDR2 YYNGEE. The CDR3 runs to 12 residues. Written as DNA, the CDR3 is TGTGCCAGCAGCGGGGCGGAGGACGAGCAGTACTTC. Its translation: CASSGAEDEQYF.

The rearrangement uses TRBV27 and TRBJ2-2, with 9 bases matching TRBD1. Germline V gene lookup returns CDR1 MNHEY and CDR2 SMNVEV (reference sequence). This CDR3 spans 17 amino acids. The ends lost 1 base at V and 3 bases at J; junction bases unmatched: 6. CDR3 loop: CASSLLTGGDYTGELFF. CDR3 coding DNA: TGTGCCAGCAGTTTATTAACAGGGGGCGACTACACCGGGGAGCTGTTTTTT.

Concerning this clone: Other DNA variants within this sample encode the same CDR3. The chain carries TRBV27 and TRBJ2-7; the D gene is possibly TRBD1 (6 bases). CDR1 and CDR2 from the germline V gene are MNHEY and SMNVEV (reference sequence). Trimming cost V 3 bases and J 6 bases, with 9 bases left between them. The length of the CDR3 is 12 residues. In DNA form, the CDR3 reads TGTGCCAGCAGTTTGATCAGGGGCGAGCAGTACTTC. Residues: CASSLIRGEQYF.

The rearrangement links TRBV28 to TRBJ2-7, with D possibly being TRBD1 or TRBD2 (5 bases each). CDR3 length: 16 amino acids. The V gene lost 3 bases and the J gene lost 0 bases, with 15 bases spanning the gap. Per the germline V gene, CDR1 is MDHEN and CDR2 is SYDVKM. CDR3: CASSFPTRGHSYEQYF. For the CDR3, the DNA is TGTGCCAGCAGTTTCCCTACACGGGGCCACTCCTACGAGCAGTACTTC. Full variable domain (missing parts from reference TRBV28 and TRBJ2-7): DVKVTQSSRYLVKRTGEKVFLECVQDMDHENMFWYRQDPGLGLRLIYFSYDVKMKEKGDIPEGYSVSREKKERFSLILESASTNQTSMYLCASSFPTRGHSYEQYFGPGTRLTVT.

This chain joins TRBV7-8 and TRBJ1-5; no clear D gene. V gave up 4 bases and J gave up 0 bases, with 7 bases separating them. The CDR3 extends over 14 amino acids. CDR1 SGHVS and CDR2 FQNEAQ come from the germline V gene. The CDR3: CASSSGYSNQPQHF. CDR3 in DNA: TGTGCCAGCAGCTCTGGGTATAGCAATCAGCCCCAGCATTTT. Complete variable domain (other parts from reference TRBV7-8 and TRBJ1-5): GAGVSQSPRYKVAKRGQDVALRCDPISGHVSLFWYQQALGQGPEFLTYFQNEAQLDKSGLPSDRFFAERPEGSVSTLKIQRTQQEDSAVYLCASSSGYSNQPQHFGDGTRLSIL.

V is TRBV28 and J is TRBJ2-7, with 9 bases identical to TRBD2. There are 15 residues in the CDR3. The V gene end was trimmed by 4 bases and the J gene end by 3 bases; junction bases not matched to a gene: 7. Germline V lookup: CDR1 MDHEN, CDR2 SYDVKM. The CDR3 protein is CASSWRLAANYEQYF. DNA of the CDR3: TGTGCCAGCAGTTGGAGACTAGCGGCAAACTACGAGCAGTACTTC. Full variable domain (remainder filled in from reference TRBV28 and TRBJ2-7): DVKVTQSSRYLVKRTGEKVFLECVQDMDHENMFWYRQDPGLGLRLIYFSYDVKMKEKGDIPEGYSVSREKKERFSLILESASTNQTSMYLCASSWRLAANYEQYFGPGTRLTVT.

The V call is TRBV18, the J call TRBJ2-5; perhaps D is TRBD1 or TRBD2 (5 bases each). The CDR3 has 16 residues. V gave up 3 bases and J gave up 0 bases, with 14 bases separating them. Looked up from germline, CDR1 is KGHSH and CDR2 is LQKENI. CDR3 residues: CASSPVGTGYQETQYF. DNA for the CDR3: TGTGCCAGCTCACCTGTCGGGACGGGGTACCAAGAGACCCAGTACTTC.